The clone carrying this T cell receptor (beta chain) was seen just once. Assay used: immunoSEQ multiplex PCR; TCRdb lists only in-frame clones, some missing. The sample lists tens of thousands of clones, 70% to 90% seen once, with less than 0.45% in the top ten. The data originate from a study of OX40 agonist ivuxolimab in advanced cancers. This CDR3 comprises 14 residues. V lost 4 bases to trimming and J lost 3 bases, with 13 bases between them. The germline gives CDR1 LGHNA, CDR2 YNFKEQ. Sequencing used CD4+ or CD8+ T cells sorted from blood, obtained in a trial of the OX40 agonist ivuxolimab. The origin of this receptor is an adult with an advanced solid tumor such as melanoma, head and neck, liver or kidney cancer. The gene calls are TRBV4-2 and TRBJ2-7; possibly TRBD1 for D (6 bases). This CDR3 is CASSPDQGIYEQYF. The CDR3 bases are TGTGCCAGCAGCCCGGACCAGGGGATCTACGAGCAGTACTTC.